In its sample, the clone carrying this T cell receptor beta chain was seen many times. Antigen specificity is unknown. A single record per CDR3 protein comes from TCRdb applying MiXCR to the 5' RACE reads. The sample has around 100,000 distinct CDR3 sequences, under 6.5% seen once. This CDR3 is 13 amino acids long. Trimming took off 1 base at V and 5 bases at J, with 5 bases between the two ends. CDR1 is SGHAT, CDR2 FQDESV, per germline (reference sequence). This record comes from a study of identical twins. General observations from the study: Fewer insertions were carried by abundant cord blood beta clonotypes, but none was seen in memory repertoires. Partly confounded zero-insertion analyses could result from invariant MAIT and iNKT cells.

Healthy Caucasians alone served as donors. V usage is TRBV11-1 and J usage is TRBJ2-2; no reliable D call. The receptor was isolated from a woman aged 45 to 65 in good health. The sample comprised memory T cells sorted from blood. CDR3 protein: CASSLGETGELFF. The CDR3 DNA reads as TGTGCCAGCAGCTTAGGAGAAACCGGGGAGCTGTTTTTT.